Listed below are T cell receptor beta chains from one sample, sequenced in a study of blood T cell repertoires in COVID-19. Profiling relied on immunoSEQ multiplex PCR, and the TCRdb table lists in-frame clones only, not all of them. Seen here are about 380,000 clones, 70% to 90% observed once, and the top ten hold more than 1%. The specimen was PBMCs or T cells enriched from blood (not recorded which). These receptors originate from a woman under 30 who had recovered from COVID-19. Each CDR3 is given with its conserved first and last residue. The order of the fields is V gene, clone size, D gene, J gene, CDR3 DNA, CDR3 protein. A D gene is named only where the DNA matches it firmly. Clone size is given for some rows only: seen once, a few or many times, or a class if the clone is expanded.

TRBV19	.	TRBD1	TRBJ1-2	TGTGCCAGTACTAGGGACAGGCGCCGTAACTATGGCTACACCTTC	CASTRDRRRNYGYTF
TRBV6-5	once	.	TRBJ2-5	TGTGCCAGCAGTTACCATACCGGACAGAAAGAGACCCAGTACTTC	CASSYHTGQKETQYF
TRBV7-3	.	.	TRBJ1-1	TGTGCCAGCAGCAAGGGCGGGGGAACTGAAGCTTTCTTT	CASSKGGGTEAFF
TRBV19	once	.	TRBJ1-2	TGTGCCAGTACCCGAAGTTGGCAACATGGCTACACCTTC	CASTRSWQHGYTF
TRBV28	.	TRBD1	TRBJ1-1	TGTGCCAGCACTCCGGACAGGGTTAGGACTGAAGCTTTCTTT	CASTPDRVRTEAFF
TRBV5-6	.	TRBD2	TRBJ2-2	TGTGCCAGCAGCTTGGCGGCGGGAGCCACCGGGGAGCTGTTTTTT	CASSLAAGATGELFF
TRBV7-9	.	TRBD1	TRBJ1-2	TGTGCCAGCAGCCCAAGGACAGGGAATTCTCCCGGCTACACCTTC	CASSPRTGNSPGYTF
TRBV7-3	few	.	TRBJ2-1	TGTGCCAGCAGCTTATATGGGGCCTCCTACAATGAGCAGTTCTTC	CASSLYGASYNEQFF
TRBV30	.	TRBD1	TRBJ1-1	TGTGCCTGGAGTAACAGGGGAGGCACTGAAGCTTTCTTT	CAWSNRGGTEAFF
TRBV2	.	.	TRBJ1-5	TGTGCCAGCAGGAGGAACAGGGCGAGCAATCAGCCCCAGCATTTT	CASRRNRASNQPQHF
TRBV19	.	TRBD1	TRBJ1-6	TGTGCCAGTAGCCCGGACAGGGGGTCTTCACCCCTCCACTTT	CASSPDRGSSPLHF
TRBV2	.	TRBD2	TRBJ2-3	TGTGCCAGCAGTGTAAACGGGGGGGCACGGGATACGCAGTATTTT	CASSVNGGARDTQYF
TRBV9	.	.	TRBJ1-5	TGTGCCAGCAGCCGAACGGGGGACTACAATCAGCCCCAGCATTTT	CASSRTGDYNQPQHF
TRBV2	.	TRBD2	TRBJ2-7	TGTGCCAGCAGTGAAATAGCGGGGGCTTCCTACGAGCAGTACTTC	CASSEIAGASYEQYF